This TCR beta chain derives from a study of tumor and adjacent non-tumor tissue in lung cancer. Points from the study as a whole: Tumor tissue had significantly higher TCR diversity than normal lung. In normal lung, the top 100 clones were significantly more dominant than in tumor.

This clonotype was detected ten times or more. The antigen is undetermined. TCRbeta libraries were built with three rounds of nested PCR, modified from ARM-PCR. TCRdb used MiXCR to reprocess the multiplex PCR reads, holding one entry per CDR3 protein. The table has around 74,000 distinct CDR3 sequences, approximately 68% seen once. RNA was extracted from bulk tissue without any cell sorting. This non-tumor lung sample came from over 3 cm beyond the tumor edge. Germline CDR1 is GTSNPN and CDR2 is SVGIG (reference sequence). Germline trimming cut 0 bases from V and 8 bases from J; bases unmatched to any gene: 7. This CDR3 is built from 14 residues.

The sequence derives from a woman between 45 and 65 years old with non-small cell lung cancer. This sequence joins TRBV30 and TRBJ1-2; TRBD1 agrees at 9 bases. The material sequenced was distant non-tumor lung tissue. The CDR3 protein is CAWSVGTGRLGYTF. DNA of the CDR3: TGTGCCTGGAGTGTAGGGACAGGGAGGCTCGGCTACACCTTC.